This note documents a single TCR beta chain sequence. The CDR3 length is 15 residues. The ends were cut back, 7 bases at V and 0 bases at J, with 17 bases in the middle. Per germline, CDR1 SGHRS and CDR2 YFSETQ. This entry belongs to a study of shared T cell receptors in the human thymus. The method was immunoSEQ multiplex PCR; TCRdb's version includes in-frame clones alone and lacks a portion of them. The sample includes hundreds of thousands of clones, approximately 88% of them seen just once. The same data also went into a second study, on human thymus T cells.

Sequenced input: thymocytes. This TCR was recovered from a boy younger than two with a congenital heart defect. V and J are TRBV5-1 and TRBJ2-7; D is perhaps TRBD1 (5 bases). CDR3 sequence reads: CASAWGQGSSYEQYF. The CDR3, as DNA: TGCGCCAGCGCGTGGGGCCAGGGAAGCTCCTACGAGCAGTACTTC.